A selection of T cell receptor beta chains follows, all from one sample in a study of blood T cell repertoires in COVID-19. Measured with immunoSEQ multiplex PCR; TCRdb has only the in-frame clones, and not every one. The repertoire holds 90,000 to 100,000 clones, with about nine tenths as singletons. The sample consisted of peripheral blood. These TCRs come from a man aged 50 or older with acute or convalescent COVID-19. Each CDR3 is given with its conserved first and last residue. Each record gives: J gene, V gene, clone size, D gene, CDR3 DNA, CDR3 protein. The D gene is left open where the match is weak. Some rows have no size entry. The others give once, few or many, or a class for an expanded clone.

TRBJ2-5,TRBV15,NA,TRBD1,TGTGCCACCAGCCCCACGGGACAGGGCCGGGAGACCCAGTACTTC,CATSPTGQGRETQYF
TRBJ2-6,TRBV24-1,once,TRBD1,TGTGCCACCAGTGATCCGGGACAGGGGGCGCTCGGGGCCAACGTCCTGACTTTC,CATSDPGQGALGANVLTF
TRBJ2-7,TRBV6-6,NA,TRBD1,TGTGCCAGCAGTCTGGACAGGGAGCGCTACGAGCAGTACTTC,CASSLDRERYEQYF
TRBJ2-7,TRBV6-6,NA,TRBD1,TGTGCCAGCAAAAAGTTAGGATGGGACAGCCCCTACGAGCAGTACTTC,CASKKLGWDSPYEQYF
TRBJ1-2,TRBV7-8,NA,TRBD1,TGTGCCAGCAGCTTAGAAGGCAGGGGGCGCAATTGGGACTATGGCTACACCTTC,CASSLEGRGRNWDYGYTF
TRBJ2-7,TRBV6-5,few,TRBD1,TGTGCCAGCGGCCCGACAGGGACCTACGAGCAGTACTTC,CASGPTGTYEQYF
TRBJ2-1,TRBV14,NA,TRBD1,TGTGCCAGCAGCCTGAGACAGGGGGATGAGCAGTTCTTC,CASSLRQGDEQFF
TRBJ2-7,TRBV10-1,NA,NA,TGCGCCAGCAGTGAGTCGAGAGCCGAGCAGTACTTC,CASSESRAEQYF
TRBJ2-5,TRBV28,few,TRBD2,TGTGCCAGCAGTACGATTCCAACCCGGACTAGACAAGAGACCCAGTACTTC,CASSTIPTRTRQETQYF
TRBJ1-3,TRBV2,NA,NA,TGTGCCAGCAGGGGACTGAGCTCTGGAAACACCATATATTTT,CASRGLSSGNTIYF
TRBJ2-7,TRBV29-1,NA,TRBD2,TGCAGCGTTCAAGGACTAGCGGGAAGAAGCGAGCAGTACTTC,CSVQGLAGRSEQYF
TRBJ2-3,TRBV6-2/TRBV6-3,NA,TRBD2,TGTGCCAGCAGTTACTCCCCCGCGGGGGGGGCTTCAGATACGCAGTATTTT,CASSYSPAGGASDTQYF
TRBJ2-2,TRBV11-2,NA,TRBD2,TGTGCCAGCAGCCTTCTAGCGGGCCCCGTAGGCGGGGAGCTGTTTTTT,CASSLLAGPVGGELFF
TRBJ2-7,TRBV6-5,NA,TRBD1,TGTGCCAGCAGTTACTCGACAGGGGTCGACGAGCAGTACTTC,CASSYSTGVDEQYF
TRBJ2-3,TRBV4-1,NA,TRBD2,TGCGCCAGCAGCGGGCGCTGGGCGGGAGTGGAAGATACGCAGTATTTT,CASSGRWAGVEDTQYF
TRBJ2-3,TRBV5-1,NA,NA,TGCGCCAGCAGCTTAGTTGGGGCTTGGGCAGATACGCAGTATTTT,CASSLVGAWADTQYF
TRBJ1-2,TRBV18,NA,NA,TGTGCCAGCTCACCACCAGCCCGTAAACATGGCTACACCTTC,CASSPPARKHGYTF
TRBJ1-2,TRBV5-4,NA,NA,TGTGCCAGCAGCTTGGAGGACCCAGGGCTCTATGGCTACACCTTC,CASSLEDPGLYGYTF
TRBJ1-1,TRBV30,NA,TRBD1,TGTGCCTGGGCCTGGACAGGGTCTGGGGGCGCTTTCTTT,CAWAWTGSGGAFF
TRBJ2-7,TRBV7-8,NA,NA,TGTGCCAGCAGCTTAGGCGGTTACATGGAGTACGAGCAGTACTTC,CASSLGGYMEYEQYF
TRBJ1-4,TRBV12-3/TRBV12-4,NA,NA,TGTGCCAGCAAGCCCCAGGGGGAAAAACTGTTTTTT,CASKPQGEKLFF
TRBJ1-5,TRBV24-1,NA,NA,TGTGCCACCAGTGAATCACACTATAGCAATCAGCCCCAGCATTTT,CATSESHYSNQPQHF
TRBJ1-3,TRBV7-2,NA,TRBD1,TGTGCCAGCAGCCCGGACAGGGCTAGCTTCCTGTCTGGAAACACCATATATTTT,CASSPDRASFLSGNTIYF
TRBJ2-7,TRBV29-1,NA,NA,TGCAGCGTTGAAGGGACAGCGCGCTACGAGCAGTACTTC,CSVEGTARYEQYF
TRBJ2-1,TRBV4-1,NA,TRBD1,TGCGCCAGCAGCCCGTTAGGACAGGCTGGTGAGCAGTTCTTC,CASSPLGQAGEQFF